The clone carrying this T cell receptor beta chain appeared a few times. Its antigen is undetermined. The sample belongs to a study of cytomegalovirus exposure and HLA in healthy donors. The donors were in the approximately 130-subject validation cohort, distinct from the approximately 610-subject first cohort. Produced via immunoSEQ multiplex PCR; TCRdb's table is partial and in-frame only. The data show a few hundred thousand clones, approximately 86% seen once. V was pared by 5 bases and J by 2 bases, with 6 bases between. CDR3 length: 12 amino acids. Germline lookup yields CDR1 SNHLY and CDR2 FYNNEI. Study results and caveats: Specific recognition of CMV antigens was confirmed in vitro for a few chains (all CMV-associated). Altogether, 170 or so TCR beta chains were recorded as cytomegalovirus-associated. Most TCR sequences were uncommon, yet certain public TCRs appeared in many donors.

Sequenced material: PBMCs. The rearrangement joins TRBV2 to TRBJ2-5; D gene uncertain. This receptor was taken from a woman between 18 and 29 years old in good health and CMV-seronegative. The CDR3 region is CASSRQQETQYF. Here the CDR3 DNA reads TGTGCCAGCAGTCGTCAGCAAGAGACCCAGTACTTC.